The 3 T cell receptor beta chains below all came from one sample that was sequenced in a study of CD8 T cells in Susac syndrome (dated by TCRdb to about 2019). Receptors were amplified or captured by the immunoSEQ multiplex PCR assay. RNA was extracted with the RNeasy kit and roughly 0.45 to 1 ug was reverse transcribed using random hexamers. Clones were called with MiXCR by TCRdb after fastp trimmed the public reads at Q25, and only in-frame beta chains were retained. Each CDR3 protein appears once, grouped with its most common genes and DNA. This sample gives some 300,000 distinct CDR3 sequences in total; about 85% of them show up just once. The ten largest clones add up to around 0.12% of the sample. The sample consisted of CD8+ T cells from PBMCs. These receptors were collected from a human donor with multiple sclerosis.

This rearrangement joins TRBV28 to TRBJ2-7; D possibly corresponds to TRBD1 (6 bases). Germline CDR1 MDHEN, CDR2 SYDVKM. V dropped 8 bases and J dropped 2 bases, with 13 bases sitting between them. The CDR3 extends over 13 amino acids. The CDR3 here is CASQGPETYEQYF. CDR3 sequence (DNA): TGTGCCAGCCAGGGGCCGGAAACCTACGAGCAGTACTTC.

V is TRBV7-9 and J is TRBJ2-5; 9 nucleotides line up with TRBD2. Germline CDR1 and CDR2: SEHNR and FQNEAQ (reference sequence). V gave up 5 bases and J gave up 5 bases; unmatched junction bases: 12. The CDR3 consists of 16 residues. The CDR3 DNA reads TGTGCCAGCAGCCGACCTCTTGGCGGGAGGGCTGAGACCCAGTACTTC. Its protein is CASSRPLGGRAETQYF.

V and J are TRBV19 and TRBJ1-2; no definite D call. Trimming removed 6 bases at V and 6 bases at J, with 14 bases between. Germline CDR1 reads LNHDA; CDR2 reads SQIVND (reference sequence). The CDR3 has 13 amino acids. The CDR3 nucleotides read TGTGCCAGTAGCCCCCTTGGGGTGGATGGCTACACCTTC. This encodes CASSPLGVDGYTF.